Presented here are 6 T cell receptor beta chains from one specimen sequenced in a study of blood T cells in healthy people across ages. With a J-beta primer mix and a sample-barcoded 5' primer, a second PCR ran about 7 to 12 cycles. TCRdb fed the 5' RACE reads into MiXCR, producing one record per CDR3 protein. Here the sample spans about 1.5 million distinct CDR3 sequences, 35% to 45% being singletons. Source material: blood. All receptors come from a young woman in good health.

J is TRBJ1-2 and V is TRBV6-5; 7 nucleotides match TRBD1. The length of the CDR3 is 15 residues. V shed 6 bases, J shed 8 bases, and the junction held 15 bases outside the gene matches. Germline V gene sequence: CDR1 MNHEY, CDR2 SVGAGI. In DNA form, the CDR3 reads TGTGCCAGCAGCAGAGACAGGGCCCGTCTTAAAGGCTACACCTTC. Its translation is CASSRDRARLKGYTF.

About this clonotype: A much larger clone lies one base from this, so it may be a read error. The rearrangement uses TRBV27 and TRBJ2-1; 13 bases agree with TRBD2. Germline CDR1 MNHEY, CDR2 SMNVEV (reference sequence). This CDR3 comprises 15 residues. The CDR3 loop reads CASSTGLAGNNKQFF. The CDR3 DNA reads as TGTGCCAGCAGTACGGGACTAGCGGGGAACAATAAGCAGTTCTTC.

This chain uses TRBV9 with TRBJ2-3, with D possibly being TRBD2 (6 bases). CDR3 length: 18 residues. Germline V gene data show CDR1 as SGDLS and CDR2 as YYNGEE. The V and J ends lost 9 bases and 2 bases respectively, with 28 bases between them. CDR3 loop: CATLGGEEPGLITDTQYF. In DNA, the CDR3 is TGTGCCACCCTTGGGGGAGAAGAACCGGGACTTATCACAGATACGCAGTATTTT.

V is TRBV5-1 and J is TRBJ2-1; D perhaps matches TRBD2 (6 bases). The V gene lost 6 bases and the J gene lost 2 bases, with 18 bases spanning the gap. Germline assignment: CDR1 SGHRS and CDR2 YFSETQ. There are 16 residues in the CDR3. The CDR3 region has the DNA TGCGCCAGCAAGGGTGCGGGGAGAAATACCTACAATGAGCAGTTCTTC. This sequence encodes CASKGAGRNTYNEQFF.

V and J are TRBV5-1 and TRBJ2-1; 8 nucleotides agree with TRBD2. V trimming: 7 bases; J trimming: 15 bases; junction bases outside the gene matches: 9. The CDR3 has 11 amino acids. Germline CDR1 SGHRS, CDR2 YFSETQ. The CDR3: CASQKRELLFF. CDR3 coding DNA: TGCGCCAGCCAAAAGCGGGAGTTGTTGTTCTTC.

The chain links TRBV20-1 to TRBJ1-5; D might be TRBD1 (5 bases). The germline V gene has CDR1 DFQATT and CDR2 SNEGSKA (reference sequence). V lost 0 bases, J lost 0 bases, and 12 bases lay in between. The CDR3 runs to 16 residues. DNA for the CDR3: TGCAGTGCTAGAGATCAAGGCAGGGATAGCAATCAGCCCCAGCATTTT. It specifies CSARDQGRDSNQPQHF.